This T cell receptor (beta chain) derives from a study of cytomegalovirus exposure and HLA in healthy donors. The PCR contained 60 Vbeta and 13 Jbeta primers. Data came from immunoSEQ multiplex PCR; TCRdb stores just in-frame clones and leaves some out. Among about 70,000 clones listed, 70% to 85% were seen once. Study-wide findings and caveats: Later analysis showed TCR association rates varying by HLA locus, highest for DRB1 and lowest for HLA-C.

V lost 5 bases to trimming and J lost 4 bases; unmatched junction nucleotides: 9. The CDR3 spans 16 residues. Germline V gene sequence: CDR1 ENHRY, CDR2 SYGVKD. As concerns this clone: Its antigen is not identified.

The chain couples TRBV10-3 to TRBJ1-1; 11 bases agree with TRBD1. This clonotype was obtained from a human donor in good health. Sequencing used PBMCs. The CDR3 DNA is TGTGCCATCAGTCGGGGGACAGGGGGATGGGGCACTGAAGCTTTCTTT. This sequence encodes CAISRGTGGWGTEAFF.